The 20 T cell receptor beta chains reported below all come from one sample, sequenced in a study of T cells in Graves' hyperthyroidism and ophthalmopathy. The source material, RNA transcripts, was used to amplify TCR beta CDR3 regions. Primed by the HTBI set, a first-round RT-PCR was run on the TCR CDR3. TCRdb processed the multiplex PCR reads anew with MiXCR; each CDR3 protein has one entry. The sample shows about 510,000 distinct CDR3 sequences, 14% of them seen only once. Input material: blood. These receptor sequences come from a woman aged 40 to 50 with Graves' hyperthyroidism.

This chain uses TRBV20-1 with TRBJ2-1; 10 bases line up with TRBD2. CDR3 size: 15 residues. Germline lookup yields CDR1 DFQATT and CDR2 SNEGSKA (reference sequence). J was trimmed by 9 bases and V by 6 bases; bases with no gene match: 14. For the CDR3, the DNA is TGCAGTGCCCTCCCGTCTAGCGGGAGTCTAAGTGAGCAGTTCTTC. Protein: CSALPSSGSLSEQFF.

This clonotype was seen at least ten times. The V gene is TRBV12-3 or TRBV12-4, the J gene TRBJ2-2; D is ambiguous. The CDR3 extends over 16 amino acids. V lost 7 bases to trimming and J lost 1 base, with 16 bases between them. CDR3 sequence reads: CASTLSNKVNTGELFF. CDR3 in DNA: TGTGCCAGCACCTTAAGTAATAAGGTGAACACCGGGGAGCTGTTTTTT.

There are a few counts of this clonotype. The J gene is TRBJ2-1, the V gene TRBV6-1, with 11 bases aligning to TRBD2. With V trimmed by 6 bases and J by 0 bases, 4 bases remained unmatched. The CDR3 is 16 residues long. Germline lookup yields CDR1 MNHNS and CDR2 SASEGT. The CDR3 reads CASSGTSGLSYNEQFF. The CDR3 DNA is TGTGCCAGCAGCGGGACTAGCGGCCTCTCCTACAATGAGCAGTTCTTC.

With regard to this clonotype: With a much larger clone just one base away, this may be a read error. The CDR3 protein is CAGGIGGRKLFF. CDR3 bases: TGTGCCGGCGGGATAGGAGGGAGAAAACTGTTTTTT. The chain employs TRBV12-3 or TRBV12-4 and TRBJ1-4, with D hard to call. Trimming removed 11 bases at V and 10 bases at J, with 17 bases between. The CDR3 contains 12 residues.

This clonotype has at least ten counts. The chain couples TRBV5-1 to TRBJ2-7; D uncertain. This CDR3 is 11 amino acids long. V was shortened by 0 bases and J by 6 bases, with 4 bases between the two germline ends. The germline CDR1 and CDR2 sequences are SGHRS and YFSETQ. CDR3 in DNA: TGCGCCAGCAGCTTGGACAGCGAGCAGTACTTC. Translation gives CASSLDSEQYF.

The chain is built from TRBV28 and TRBJ1-2; 8 nucleotides line up with TRBD1. Germline trimming cut 3 bases from V and 1 base from J; bases unmatched to any gene: 10. CDR3 length: 17 residues. CDR1 MDHEN and CDR2 SYDVKM come from the germline V gene. In DNA, the CDR3 is TGTGCCAGCAGTTTCGCCGGGACAGGAACACTTAACTATGGCTACACCTTC. It specifies CASSFAGTGTLNYGYTF.

In the case of this clonotype: A read error may be the cause here, since a much bigger clone is one base away. The chain carries TRBV3-1 and TRBJ2-3; TRBD2 might be the D (5 bases). Between the trimmed V and J ends, which lost 0 bases and 4 bases, there was a span of 11 bases. The CDR3 contains 15 residues. The V gene's germline CDR1 is LGHDT and CDR2 YNNKEL (reference sequence). CDR3 sequence: CASSQDGSGSDTQYF. CDR3 bases: TGTGCCAGCAGCCAAGATGGGTCGGGGTCAGATACGCAGTATTTT.

The rearrangement joins TRBV7-9 to TRBJ2-7, with D unresolved. Germline CDR1 reads SEHNR; CDR2 reads FQNEAQ (reference sequence). With 0 bases removed from V and 2 bases from J, the gap between germline ends came to 8 bases. This CDR3 region has 14 residues. CDR3 in amino acids: CASSLAVFPYEQYF. DNA of the CDR3: TGTGCCAGCAGCTTAGCGGTTTTTCCCTACGAGCAGTACTTC. Together with reference TRBV7-9 and TRBJ2-7, the CDR3 gives the full variable domain: DTGVSQNPRHKITKRGQNVTFRCDPISEHNRLYWYRQTLGQGPEFLTYFQNEAQLEKSRLLSDRFSAERPKGSFSTLEIQRTEQGDSAMYLCASSLAVFPYEQYFGPGTRLTVT.

This chain uses TRBV7-2 with TRBJ1-1, with D unclear. There are 15 residues in the CDR3. The V end was cut by 5 bases, the J end by 0 bases, with 13 bases between. Germline V CDR1 and CDR2: SGHTA, FQGNSA. This chain's CDR3 is CASSPRTILNTEAFF. In DNA, the CDR3 is TGTGCCAGCAGCCCCCGGACCATTTTGAACACTGAAGCTTTCTTT.

This clonotype has a handful of counts. The CDR3 here is CASSLNWVLNSPLHF. The CDR3, as DNA: TGTGCCAGCAGTCTTAACTGGGTCCTTAATTCACCCCTCCACTTT. The chain couples TRBV28 to TRBJ1-6; D gene uncertain. The CDR3 length is 15 residues. V dropped 5 bases and J dropped 6 bases, with 14 bases sitting between them. Germline V CDR1 and CDR2: MDHEN, SYDVKM.

At least ten counts were recorded for this clonotype. The rearrangement uses TRBV2 and TRBJ1-6; 11 bases match TRBD1. The trim removed 8 bases at V and 7 bases at J, leaving 1 base unmatched. The CDR3 is 13 residues long. The germline CDR1 and CDR2 sequences are SNHLY and FYNNEI. CDR3 residues: CASGQGANSPLHF. The CDR3 DNA sequence: TGTGCCAGCGGACAGGGGGCCAATTCACCCCTCCACTTT. The variable domain in full, completed from reference TRBV2 and TRBJ1-6, reads EPEVTQTPSHQVTQMGQEVILRCVPISNHLYFYWYRQILGQKVEFLVSFYNNEISEKSEIFDDQFSVERPDGSNFTLKIRSTKLEDSAMYFCASGQGANSPLHFGNGTRLTVT.

The chain is built from TRBV4-1 and TRBJ1-2; D is unclear. Germline V gene lookup returns CDR1 MGHRA and CDR2 YSYEKL. V shed 0 bases and J shed 2 bases, with 13 bases lying between them. This CDR3 has 16 amino acids. This CDR3 reads CASSQEPRGSNYGYTF. The CDR3 coding sequence is TGCGCCAGCAGCCAAGAGCCCCGAGGGTCAAACTATGGCTACACCTTC.

This clonotype was recorded at least ten times. J is TRBJ1-2 and V is TRBV12-3 or TRBV12-4; 10 bases are shared with TRBD1. This CDR3 comprises 13 residues. V shed 3 bases and J 7 bases; nucleotides not matched to a gene: 2. CDR3 protein: CASSLDRGFGYTF. The CDR3 DNA sequence: TGTGCCAGCAGTTTGGACAGGGGGTTTGGCTACACCTTC.

The chain couples TRBV7-3 to TRBJ1-1, with 9 bases matching TRBD1. Germline loops: CDR1 SGHTA, CDR2 FQGTGA. Trimming took 5 bases from V and 0 from J; bases not matched to a gene: 4. This CDR3 has 15 amino acids. The CDR3: CASSARQGVNTEAFF. The CDR3 DNA follows: TGTGCCAGCAGCGCAAGACAGGGGGTGAACACTGAAGCTTTCTTT.

The sample holds a few counts of this clonotype. This CDR3 is missing its conserved last phenylalanine or tryptophan, likely due to a read error. No DNA is shown, since the ends of the CDR3 on it are uncertain; the CDR3 is the one TCRdb lists. The chain combines TRBV28 with TRBJ2-6; the table names TRBD1, a call not compared with the DNA. In germline, CDR1 is MDHEN, CDR2 SYDVKM. The length of the CDR3 is 17 amino acids, counting both ends. The CDR3 reads CASSPRPGTPGANVLTL.

Ten or more counts support this clonotype. The chain joins TRBV20-1 to TRBJ1-4; D call uncertain. The CDR3 spans 15 residues. Trimming removed 3 bases at V and 1 base at J, with 12 bases between. Germline CDR1 reads DFQATT; CDR2 reads SNEGSKA (reference sequence). The CDR3 loop reads CSASGSVETNEKLFF. CDR3 nucleotides: TGCAGTGCTAGTGGGTCAGTGGAAACTAATGAAAAACTGTTTTTT.

This clonotype was counted many times. The gene calls are TRBV28 and TRBJ1-2; D might be TRBD1 (5 bases). Trimming cost V 7 bases and J 6 bases, with 18 bases left between them. Germline V gives CDR1 MDHEN, CDR2 SYDVKM. The CDR3 sequence is 14 residues long. The CDR3 region has the DNA TGTGCCAGCACCAATGGAGGCAGGGTGGATGGCTACACCTTC. Translated, it gives CASTNGGRVDGYTF.

At least ten counts were recorded for this clonotype. This sequence joins TRBV27 and TRBJ2-1, with 7 bases lining up with TRBD1. This CDR3 spans 19 amino acids. Germline values: CDR1 MNHEY, CDR2 SMNVEV (reference sequence). The J segment lost 0 bases and the V segment lost 2 bases, leaving 13 bases of the junction unmatched. The CDR3 spells CASSLEPQGPFSSYNEQFF. For the CDR3, the DNA is TGTGCCAGCAGTTTAGAACCACAGGGGCCCTTCAGCTCCTACAATGAGCAGTTCTTC.

The V and J genes are TRBV20-1 and TRBJ2-3; D perhaps matches TRBD1 (5 bases). This CDR3 has 15 residues. Trimming stripped 6 bases from V and 4 bases from J, with 20 bases between. Germline V CDR1 and CDR2: DFQATT, SNEGSKA (reference sequence). The CDR3 is CSARLGHPQSDTQYF. The CDR3, as DNA: TGCAGTGCAAGGCTAGGACACCCCCAGTCAGATACGCAGTATTTT.

This clonotype has ten or more counts. The chain is built from TRBV20-1 and TRBJ2-1; 13 bases line up with TRBD2. V dropped 3 bases and J dropped 8; count of bases not matched to a gene: 4. The CDR3 length is 14 residues. Germline V gives CDR1 DFQATT, CDR2 SNEGSKA (reference sequence). The CDR3 nucleotides read TGCAGTGCTAGGGATGGACTAGCGGGAGATGAGCAGTTCTTC. This gives the protein CSARDGLAGDEQFF.